The sequence of this TCR beta chain was determined in a study of human T cells and chemical hapten exposure. Study conclusions and caveats: Sensitizing with DPC caused no change in TCRs above 1 in 1000 frequency.

Details on this clonotype: Its specificity is unknown.

The library tagged individual cDNA molecules with unique molecular identifiers. TCRdb used MiXCR to reprocess the RACE reads, holding one entry per CDR3 protein. This sample yields approximately 60,000 distinct CDR3 sequences, of which 9.5% to 12% are seen a single time; about 2.3% belongs to the top ten. The time point was: patch test 3, about 24 weeks after DPC sensitization. Treatment of the sample: therapeutic diphenylcyclopropenone sensitization with weekly scalp DPC. Germline V gene sequence: CDR1 SGDLS, CDR2 YYNGEE. The ends lost 5 bases at V and 1 base at J; junction bases unmatched: 6. The CDR3 loop spans 15 amino acids.

The material was whole blood, obtained in connection with sensitization to the hapten diphenylcyclopropenone (DPC). This sequence joins TRBV9 and TRBJ1-1, with 9 bases fitting TRBD1. The clonotype comes from a woman in her 30s with alopecia areata. Some clones in this sample may be carry-over from other donors' samples. DNA of the CDR3: TGTGCCAGCAGACGGACAGGGGACCAGAACACTGAAGCTTTCTTT. Translation gives CASRRTGDQNTEAFF. The variable domain in full, with the rest retrieved from reference TRBV9 and TRBJ1-1, is DSGVTQTPKHLITATGQRVTLRCSPRSGDLSVYWYQQSLDQGLQFLIQYYNGEERAKGNILERFSAQQFPDLHSELNLSSLELGDSALYFCASRRTGDQNTEAFFGQGTRLTVV.